The 32 T cell receptor beta chains presented below share a single source sample, sequenced in a study of shared clonotypes between healthy human individuals. The protocol was immunoSEQ multiplex PCR, while the TCRdb copy is restricted to in-frame clones and leaves out a portion. The data show 1.4 million to 1.5 million clones, over 95% seen once. The sample consisted of naive CD4+ T cells sorted from blood. Sample subset: CD45RA+ positively selected. The receptors were sampled from a man aged 25-40 years in good health.

V gene TRBV6-6 combines with J gene TRBJ1-1; 9 bases are a match to TRBD1. Germline CDR1 MNHNY, CDR2 SVGAGI (reference sequence). Germline trimming cut 5 bases from V and 8 bases from J; bases unmatched to any gene: 6. This CDR3 has 13 amino acids. Here the CDR3 reads CASSLLGTGEAFF. The CDR3 nucleotides are TGTGCCAGCAGTCTACTCGGGACAGGGGAAGCTTTCTTT.

The chain has TRBV7-9 and TRBJ2-2; D is undetermined. Trimming took 5 bases from V and 6 from J, leaving 4 bases between them. Germline V CDR1 and CDR2: SEHNR, FQNEAQ (reference sequence). CDR3 length: 11 amino acids. This chain's CDR3 is CASSPPGELFF. The CDR3 DNA reads TGTGCCAGCAGCCCGCCCGGGGAGCTGTTTTTT.

The chain uses TRBV29-1 and TRBJ2-7, with 7 nucleotides matching TRBD1. Germline lookup yields CDR1 SQVTM and CDR2 ANQGSEA. The CDR3 loop spans 12 amino acids. V trimming: 6 bases; J trimming: 2 bases; junction bases outside the gene matches: 4. The CDR3 protein is CSVKGTAYEQYF. CDR3 DNA sequence: TGCAGCGTCAAAGGGACAGCCTACGAGCAGTACTTC.

The V call is TRBV15, the J call TRBJ2-3; TRBD2 aligns across 10 bases. The CDR3 sequence is 16 residues long. Per the germline V gene, CDR1 is LNHNV and CDR2 is YYDKDF (reference sequence). The V gene end was trimmed by 2 bases and the J gene end by 2 bases; junction bases not matched to a gene: 4. The CDR3 coding sequence is TGTGCCACCAGCAGACTAGCGGGAGCCGACACAGATACGCAGTATTTT. It translates to CATSRLAGADTDTQYF. Full variable domain (rest looked up from reference TRBV15 and TRBJ2-3): DAMVIQNPRYQVTQFGKPVTLSCSQTLNHNVMYWYQQKSSQAPKLLFHYYDKDFNNEADTPDNFQSRRPNTSFCFLDIRSPGLGDTAMYLCATSRLAGADTDTQYFGPGTRLTVL.

V usage is TRBV11-2 and J usage is TRBJ2-1; the D call may be TRBD1 or TRBD2 (5 bases each). Looked up from germline, CDR1 is SGHAT and CDR2 is FQNNGV. The ends were cut back, 4 bases at V and 9 bases at J, with 10 bases in the middle. This CDR3 contains 12 residues. The DNA of the CDR3 is TGTGCCAGCAGCTCCCGGGACGTTGAGCAGTTCTTC. This sequence encodes CASSSRDVEQFF.

The chain combines TRBV18 with TRBJ1-1, with 9 bases fitting TRBD1. This CDR3 is built from 16 residues. Germline trimming cut 3 bases from V and 3 bases from J; bases unmatched to any gene: 8. Germline lookup yields CDR1 KGHSH and CDR2 LQKENI. The CDR3 reads CASSPLGTGRDTEAFF. Here the CDR3 DNA reads TGTGCCAGCTCACCCCTCGGGACAGGGAGGGACACTGAAGCTTTCTTT.

The chain links TRBV4-3 to TRBJ1-2, with D perhaps TRBD1 (6 bases). The V end was cut by 1 base, the J end by 4 bases, with 13 bases between. The CDR3 runs 15 residues. The germline gives CDR1 LGHNA, CDR2 YSLEER. CDR3 region: CASSQGAQGTYGYTF. CDR3 nucleotides: TGCGCCAGCAGCCAAGGGGCACAGGGTACCTATGGCTACACCTTC.

Points on this clone: Distinct nucleotide sequences in the sample also encode this CDR3. This chain links TRBV30 with TRBJ1-1; D unresolved. V was trimmed by 3 bases and J by 4 bases, leaving 6 bases between them. The CDR3 is 11 residues long. The germline V gene encodes CDR1 GTSNPN and CDR2 SVGIG (reference sequence). The CDR3 DNA reads TGTGCCTGGAGGGGAGGCACTGAAGCTTTCTTT. It codes for CAWRGGTEAFF.

The chain recombines TRBV28 with TRBJ2-5; D possibly corresponds to TRBD2 (5 bases). The CDR3 has 14 residues. Trimming removed 6 bases from V and 1 base from J, with 12 bases in between. Germline CDR1 is MDHEN and CDR2 is SYDVKM. CDR3 sequence: CASSRIGGQETQYF. The CDR3 bases are TGTGCCAGCAGCCGCATAGGAGGCCAAGAGACCCAGTACTTC. The whole variable domain, filled in from reference TRBV28 and TRBJ2-5, reads DVKVTQSSRYLVKRTGEKVFLECVQDMDHENMFWYRQDPGLGLRLIYFSYDVKMKEKGDIPEGYSVSREKKERFSLILESASTNQTSMYLCASSRIGGQETQYFGPGTRLLVL.

This chain connects TRBV5-4 to TRBJ2-1; D possibly corresponds to TRBD2 (5 bases). V lost 4 bases and J lost 1, with 12 bases in between. The CDR3 is 15 residues long. Per the germline V gene, CDR1 is SGHNT and CDR2 is YYREEE (reference sequence). CDR3 sequence reads: CASSPAEKSYNEQFF. For the CDR3, the DNA is TGTGCCAGCAGCCCAGCGGAGAAATCCTACAATGAGCAGTTCTTC.

J is TRBJ1-1 and V is TRBV7-9; D ambiguous. CDR1 and CDR2 from the germline V gene are SEHNR and FQNEAQ (reference sequence). The CDR3 totals 13 residues. The V end was cut by 4 bases, the J end by 2 bases, with 8 bases between. The CDR3 loop is CASSSRFNTEAFF. The DNA of the CDR3 is TGTGCCAGCAGCTCCCGATTCAACACTGAAGCTTTCTTT.

The chain couples TRBV28 to TRBJ2-7; tentatively, D is TRBD1 (5 bases). With 1 base removed from V and 0 bases from J, the gap between germline ends came to 7 bases. CDR1 and CDR2 from the germline V gene are MDHEN and SYDVKM. This CDR3 is 14 amino acids long. CDR3: CASSLSDISYEQYF. CDR3 DNA: TGTGCCAGCAGTTTATCGGACATCTCCTACGAGCAGTACTTC. Supplemented by reference TRBV28 and TRBJ2-7, the full variable domain reads DVKVTQSSRYLVKRTGEKVFLECVQDMDHENMFWYRQDPGLGLRLIYFSYDVKMKEKGDIPEGYSVSREKKERFSLILESASTNQTSMYLCASSLSDISYEQYFGPGTRLTVT.

The chain employs TRBV5-1 and TRBJ2-3; 10 bases line up with TRBD2. After removal of 0 bases from V and 7 bases from J, the junction contained 11 bases not matched to a gene. CDR1 and CDR2 (germline): SGHRS, YFSETQ. The CDR3 is 17 residues long. The CDR3 sequence: CASSLEGLAGAQHTQYF. CDR3 sequence (DNA): TGCGCCAGCAGCTTGGAGGGGCTAGCGGGAGCCCAGCATACGCAGTATTTT.

This chain uses TRBV10-3 with TRBJ2-3, with TRBD2 matching over 12 bases. J was trimmed by 2 bases and V by 6 bases; bases with no gene match: 3. Germline CDR1 is ENHRY and CDR2 is SYGVKD. This CDR3 has 15 amino acids. CDR3 amino acids: CAISRTSGVTDTQYF. The DNA for the CDR3 is TGTGCCATCAGCCGGACTAGCGGGGTCACAGATACGCAGTATTTT.

The V and J genes are TRBV9 and TRBJ2-1, with D perhaps matching TRBD1 (7 bases). Germline lookup yields CDR1 SGDLS and CDR2 YYNGEE. This CDR3 region has 15 residues. V dropped 7 bases and J dropped 0 bases, with 14 bases sitting between them. The CDR3 region is CASGGTAVSYNEQFF. CDR3 DNA sequence: TGTGCCAGCGGGGGGACAGCCGTCTCCTACAATGAGCAGTTCTTC.

The chain recombines TRBV7-9 with TRBJ2-3, with a weak D call TRBD1 (7 bases). The CDR3 spans 19 residues. CDR1 is SEHNR and CDR2 is FQNEAQ in the germline V gene (reference sequence). The V end lost 1 base, the J end lost 1 base, and 21 bases lay between the germline ends. The CDR3 region is CASSLGASGGGWGTDTQYF. CDR3 bases: TGTGCCAGCAGCTTAGGTGCGAGTGGAGGGGGCTGGGGCACAGATACGCAGTATTTT.

This clone was counted only a few times. V and J are TRBV7-2 and TRBJ2-7, with TRBD1 as a possible D gene (6 bases). Germline V gene data show CDR1 as SGHTA and CDR2 as FQGNSA. The CDR3 runs to 16 residues. Trimming pared 0 bases from V and 9 bases from J, leaving 21 bases between. CDR3: CASSLAGASGPVLQYF. DNA for the CDR3: TGTGCCAGCAGCTTAGCGGGGGCCTCGGGGCCGGTTTTGCAGTACTTC.

A single count supports this clone. The chain links TRBV7-9 to TRBJ2-1; D is possibly TRBD2 (6 bases). The CDR3 loop spans 15 amino acids. Per germline, CDR1 SEHNR and CDR2 FQNEAQ (reference sequence). V was shortened by 0 bases and J by 2 bases, with 8 bases between the two germline ends. The CDR3 coding sequence is TGTGCCAGCAGCTTAGCTCTAGCGACCTACAATGAGCAGTTCTTC. Residues: CASSLALATYNEQFF.

This clone occurred once. This chain links TRBV11-3 with TRBJ2-1, with 7 bases that match TRBD2. The CDR3 runs 14 residues. V dropped 3 bases and J dropped 9; count of bases not matched to a gene: 8. In germline, CDR1 is SGHNT, CDR2 YENEEA. In DNA, the CDR3 is TGTGCCAGCAGCTTGCGCGGGAGTCACCCTGAGCAGTTCTTC. It codes for CASSLRGSHPEQFF.

V is TRBV25-1 and J is TRBJ2-1; TRBD2 agrees at 7 bases. V was pared by 0 bases and J by 2 bases, with 7 bases of the junction left unmatched. CDR1 is MGHDK, CDR2 SYGVNS, per germline. The CDR3 loop spans 17 amino acids. CDR3 sequence (DNA): TGTGCCAGCAGTGAATATCGGGGGGACCCCGCCTACAATGAGCAGTTCTTC. Its protein is CASSEYRGDPAYNEQFF.

This chain links TRBV9 with TRBJ2-3; the D is unclear. Trimming took off 0 bases at V and 6 bases at J, with 11 bases between the two ends. Germline assignment: CDR1 SGDLS and CDR2 YYNGEE. CDR3 length: 14 amino acids. The CDR3 DNA reads TGTGCCAGCAGCGTAGTGGGTCAGCCCGATACGCAGTATTTT. Amino acids: CASSVVGQPDTQYF.

This chain joins TRBV6-1 and TRBJ1-1; no clear D gene. CDR1 is MNHNS and CDR2 is SASEGT in the germline V gene. This CDR3 is built from 15 residues. V lost 2 bases to trimming and J lost 1 base, with 11 bases between them. CDR3: CASSEFQASNTEAFF. DNA for the CDR3: TGTGCCAGCAGTGAATTCCAGGCTTCGAACACTGAAGCTTTCTTT.

This sequence joins TRBV14 and TRBJ2-1; 8 positions agree with TRBD2. Trimming at V came to 3 bases and at J to 3 bases, leaving 13 bases not matched to a gene. Germline CDR1 reads SGHDN; CDR2 reads FVKESK. CDR3 length: 18 residues. The CDR3: CASSQAAGGLAGYNEQFF. In DNA form, the CDR3 reads TGTGCCAGCAGCCAGGCGGCGGGAGGTCTGGCGGGCTACAATGAGCAGTTCTTC.

V is TRBV6-5 and J is TRBJ2-7; no firm D call. Trimming took 2 bases from V and 5 from J, leaving 1 base between them. CDR1 and CDR2 (germline): MNHEY, SVGAGI. CDR3 size: 10 residues. CDR3 protein: CASSYNEQYF. CDR3 in DNA: TGTGCCAGCAGTTACAACGAGCAGTACTTC.

The chain couples TRBV18 to TRBJ1-1; D remains ambiguous. The CDR3 consists of 15 residues. CDR1 and CDR2 (germline): KGHSH, LQKENI. V was trimmed by 5 bases and J by 0 bases, leaving 13 bases between them. The CDR3 nucleotides read TGTGCCAGCTCAACTAAGACAAGCATGAACACTGAAGCTTTCTTT. It encodes CASSTKTSMNTEAFF.

Comments on this clone: One end of the junction is discordant with germline, which a read error may explain. This rearrangement joins TRBV18 to TRBJ2-7, with D perhaps TRBD1 (5 bases). Per germline, CDR1 KGHSH and CDR2 LQKENI. This CDR3 is built from 12 residues. In DNA form, the CDR3 reads TGTGCCAGCTCCCCACAGGAATACGAGCAGTACTTC. Its translation is CASSPQEYEQYF.

The chain joins TRBV2 to TRBJ2-1; the D is unclear. From germline, CDR1 is SNHLY and CDR2 FYNNEI. This CDR3 is 15 amino acids long. V was clipped by 1 base and J by 4 bases, with 11 bases between them. The CDR3 bases are TGTGCCAGCAGTGAAGATAGAAGCCTTTACAATGAGCAGTTCTTC. This translates into CASSEDRSLYNEQFF.

V and J are TRBV2 and TRBJ2-5; 9 bases align to TRBD1. V dropped 5 bases and J dropped 5; count of bases not matched to a gene: 9. Germline V gene data show CDR1 as SNHLY and CDR2 as FYNNEI. The CDR3 contains 15 residues. The CDR3 sequence is CASSLTGGIGETQYF. CDR3 DNA sequence: TGTGCCAGCAGTTTGACAGGGGGGATCGGGGAGACCCAGTACTTC.

The rearrangement joins TRBV25-1 to TRBJ1-1, with no clear D. Germline V gives CDR1 MGHDK, CDR2 SYGVNS. The length of the CDR3 is 13 residues. The V end lost 6 bases, the J end lost 0 bases, and 8 bases lay between the germline ends. CDR3: CASSEVVNTEAFF. The CDR3 DNA reads as TGTGCCAGCAGCGAAGTGGTGAACACTGAAGCTTTCTTT. The full variable domain, with the rest looked up from reference TRBV25-1 and TRBJ1-1, is EADIYQTPRYLVIGTGKKITLECSQTMGHDKMYWYQQDPGMELHLIHYSYGVNSTEKGDLSSESTVSRIRTEHFPLTLESARPSHTSQYLCASSEVVNTEAFFGQGTRLTVV.

This chain joins TRBV28 and TRBJ1-4; D unclear. In germline, CDR1 is MDHEN, CDR2 SYDVKM. V shed 7 bases and J shed 8 bases, with 20 bases lying between them. The CDR3 totals 15 residues. DNA of the CDR3: TGTGCCAGCAAGATAGTGGCCAGAGGGAGGGAAAAACTGTTTTTT. Its translation is CASKIVARGREKLFF.

V gene TRBV9 combines with J gene TRBJ2-5; 7 bases are a match to TRBD1. Unmatched junction bases numbered 4, after V lost 4 bases and J lost 1 base. The CDR3 spans 14 residues. Germline values: CDR1 SGDLS, CDR2 YYNGEE. The CDR3 is CASSPRQGQETQYF. For the CDR3, the DNA is TGTGCCAGCAGCCCCAGACAGGGCCAAGAGACCCAGTACTTC.

The genes are TRBV15 and TRBJ2-7; 10 nucleotides line up with TRBD2. Looked up from germline, CDR1 is LNHNV and CDR2 is YYDKDF (reference sequence). V lost 3 bases, J lost 0 bases, and 5 bases stayed unmatched. The CDR3 loop spans 16 amino acids. The CDR3 DNA sequence: TGTGCCACCAGCAGGCTAGCGGGAGAACCCTCCTACGAGCAGTACTTC. Its protein is CATSRLAGEPSYEQYF.